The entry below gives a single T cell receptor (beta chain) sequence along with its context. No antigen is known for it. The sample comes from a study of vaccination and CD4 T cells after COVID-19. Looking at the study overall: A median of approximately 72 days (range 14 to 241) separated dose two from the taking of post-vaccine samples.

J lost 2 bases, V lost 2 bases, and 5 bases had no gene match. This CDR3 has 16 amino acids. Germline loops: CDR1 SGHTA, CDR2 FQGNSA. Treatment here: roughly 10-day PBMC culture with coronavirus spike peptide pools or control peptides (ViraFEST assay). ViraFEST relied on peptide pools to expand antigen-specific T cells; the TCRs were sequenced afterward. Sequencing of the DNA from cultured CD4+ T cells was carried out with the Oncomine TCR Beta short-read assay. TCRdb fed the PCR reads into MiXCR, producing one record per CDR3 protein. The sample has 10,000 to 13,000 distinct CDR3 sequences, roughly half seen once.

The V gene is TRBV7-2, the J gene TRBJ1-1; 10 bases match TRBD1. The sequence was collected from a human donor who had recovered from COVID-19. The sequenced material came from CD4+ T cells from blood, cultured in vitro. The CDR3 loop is CASSLRQGAGNTEAFF. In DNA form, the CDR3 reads TGTGCCAGCAGCTTACGACAGGGGGCCGGAAACACTGAAGCTTTCTTT.